The present T cell receptor (beta chain) was sequenced within a study of shared clonotypes between healthy human individuals. In the naive CD8 group, cells lacked CD45RO and were positively selected for CCR7, so terminally differentiated effector memory CD45RA+ cells were left out. Repertoires were generated with immunoSEQ multiplex PCR, while TCRdb's copy carries only in-frame clones and drops some. The sample holds about 2.1 million clones, 85% to 95% seen once. Germline trimming cut 5 bases from V and 5 bases from J; bases unmatched to any gene: 7. From germline, CDR1 is SGHTA and CDR2 FQGTGA. There are 15 residues in the CDR3.

The rearrangement joins TRBV7-3 to TRBJ2-1, with TRBD1 matching 9 bases. The material sequenced was naive CD8+ T cells from PBMCs. This receptor was identified in a man in his late teens or twenties in good health. Some clones in this sample may be carry-over from other donors' samples. CDR3 bases: TGTGCCAGCAGCCCCCGGGACAGGGCCGACAATGAGCAGTTCTTC. Translation gives CASSPRDRADNEQFF. The variable domain in full, completed from reference TRBV7-3 and TRBJ2-1, reads GAGVSQTPSNKVTEKGKYVELRCDPISGHTALYWYRQSLGQGPEFLIYFQGTGAADDSGLPNDRFFAVRPEGSVSTLKIQRTERGDSAVYLCASSPRDRADNEQFFGPGTRLTVL.